Below, 14 T cell receptor beta chains from the same sample are listed, as sequenced in a study of response to subunit inactivated influenza vaccine. MiXCR, run by TCRdb on the RT-PCR reads, gives a single entry per CDR3 protein. The profile shows approximately 500,000 distinct CDR3 sequences, 12% to 15% of them singletons. Sequences were derived from PBMCs from blood, sampled 12 days after vaccination. The receptor set was obtained from a man in his forties or fifties who received an inactivated influenza vaccine.

V and J are TRBV20-1 and TRBJ2-3; unclear D gene. CDR1 is DFQATT and CDR2 is SNEGSKA in the germline V gene (reference sequence). Trimming pared 5 bases from V and 0 bases from J, leaving 15 bases between. There are 15 residues in the CDR3. CDR3 DNA: TGCAGTGCTTCCCCTACTGGTACTAGCACAGATACGCAGTATTTT. Protein sequence: CSASPTGTSTDTQYF.

This clonotype has more than one count but fewer than ten. The rearrangement uses TRBV5-1 and TRBJ2-3, with 10 bases matching TRBD2. The J segment lost 4 bases and the V segment lost 6 bases, leaving 14 bases of the junction unmatched. Germline V gives CDR1 SGHRS, CDR2 YFSETQ. The CDR3 spans 17 residues. In DNA form, the CDR3 reads TGCGCCAGCACCCTAGCGGGGGACCCTGGGGGGGCAGATACGCAGTATTTT. This codes for CASTLAGDPGGADTQYF.

This clonotype was counted a few times. The chain has TRBV20-1 and TRBJ2-7, with D tentatively TRBD1 or TRBD2 (5 bases each). The V end was cut by 6 bases, the J end by 5 bases, with 17 bases between. The CDR3 has 13 amino acids. The germline CDR1 and CDR2 sequences are DFQATT and SNEGSKA (reference sequence). In nucleotides, the CDR3 is TGCAGTGCGGGAGCCAGGGTATTGAACGAGCAGTACTTC. This sequence encodes CSAGARVLNEQYF.

J is TRBJ2-2 and V is TRBV20-1; a possible D gene is TRBD2 (5 bases). The CDR3 has 12 residues. CDR1 and CDR2 from the germline V gene are DFQATT and SNEGSKA (reference sequence). V was trimmed by 5 bases and J by 5 bases, leaving 9 bases between them. The CDR3 DNA reads as TGCAGTGCTTCTAGAGGGACCGGGGAGCTGTTTTTT. Translation gives CSASRGTGELFF.

This clonotype was found a few times. The chain joins TRBV6-5 to TRBJ2-3; a possible D gene is TRBD1 (5 bases). The V end was cut by 0 bases, the J end by 1 base, with 5 bases between. Germline V lookup: CDR1 MNHEY, CDR2 SVGAGI. This CDR3 contains 14 residues. The CDR3: CASSYSTGTDTQYF. In DNA, the CDR3 is TGTGCCAGCAGTTACTCGACAGGCACAGATACGCAGTATTTT.

This clonotype has more than one count but fewer than ten. This rearrangement joins TRBV7-9 to TRBJ1-2, with 9 bases matching TRBD1. The CDR3 runs to 15 residues. Per germline, CDR1 SEHNR and CDR2 FQNEAQ (reference sequence). V lost 5 bases, J lost 8 bases, and 12 bases stayed unmatched. The CDR3 nucleotides read TGTGCCAGCAGCCCCGACAGGACAGGGGCGGAAGGCTACACCTTC. It encodes CASSPDRTGAEGYTF.

The rearrangement joins TRBV27 to TRBJ2-5; maybe TRBD1 (5 bases). The V end was cut by 4 bases, the J end by 1 base, with 10 bases between. CDR3 length: 14 amino acids. Germline V CDR1 and CDR2: MNHEY, SMNVEV (reference sequence). CDR3 sequence (DNA): TGTGCCAGCAGTTGGGGCCCCATCCAAGAGACCCAGTACTTC. It translates to CASSWGPIQETQYF.

V is TRBV12-5 and J is TRBJ2-1, with 7 bases aligning to TRBD2. The CDR3 is made up of 13 amino acids. Germline CDR1 and CDR2: LGHNT and FRNRAP. J gave up 7 bases and V 2 bases, and 2 bases lay outside the gene matches. CDR3: CASGLPAGNEQFF. CDR3 nucleotides: TGTGCTAGTGGTTTGCCAGCGGGGAATGAGCAGTTCTTC.

A few counts support this clonotype. The chain employs TRBV20-1 and TRBJ1-1; D perhaps matches TRBD1 (6 bases). V lost 6 bases, J lost 1 base, and 24 bases lay in between. CDR3 size: 17 residues. In germline, CDR1 is DFQATT, CDR2 SNEGSKA (reference sequence). The CDR3 region is CSAPGGDRPSPNTEAFF. CDR3 sequence (DNA): TGCAGTGCCCCTGGGGGCGACAGGCCTTCCCCGAACACTGAAGCTTTCTTT.

This clonotype showed up many times. The rearrangement joins TRBV29-1 to TRBJ1-4, with D possibly TRBD1 on 5 matching bases. CDR3 size: 11 residues. Trimming removed 6 bases at V and 4 bases at J, with 6 bases between. The germline V gene encodes CDR1 SQVTM and CDR2 ANQGSEA. CDR3 DNA: TGCAGCGTGGGGGATAATGAAAAACTGTTTTTT. Translation gives CSVGDNEKLFF.

J is TRBJ2-5 and V is TRBV4-3; 8 nucleotides line up with TRBD1. This CDR3 spans 14 amino acids. V trimming: 3 bases; J trimming: 5 bases; junction bases outside the gene matches: 5. The germline CDR1 and CDR2 sequences are LGHNA and YSLEER. In DNA form, the CDR3 reads TGCGCCAGCAGCCAGGGACAGGCGCGGGAGACCCAGTACTTC. Translating it yields CASSQGQARETQYF.

The V gene is TRBV5-1, the J gene TRBJ1-4; 10 nucleotides line up with TRBD1. CDR1 is SGHRS, CDR2 YFSETQ, per germline. This CDR3 is built from 15 residues. V was clipped by 3 bases and J by 8 bases; unmatched bases: 7. In DNA, the CDR3 is TGCGCCAGCAGCTCGAGGACAGGGGGAAACGAAAAACTGTTTTTT. It yields the protein CASSSRTGGNEKLFF.

The gene calls are TRBV7-2 and TRBJ1-4, with D unresolved. Germline loops: CDR1 SGHTA, CDR2 FQGNSA. This CDR3 is 12 amino acids long. The V and J ends lost 4 bases and 6 bases respectively, with 6 bases between them. The CDR3 loop reads CASSSRHEKLFF. For the CDR3, the DNA is TGTGCCAGCAGCTCTAGGCATGAAAAACTGTTTTTT.

This clonotype was found a few times. The V call is TRBV2, the J call TRBJ1-2, with D unclear. The ends were cut back, 7 bases at V and 3 bases at J, with 12 bases in the middle. The germline CDR1 and CDR2 sequences are SNHLY and FYNNEI. This CDR3 has 13 amino acids. The CDR3 protein is CASMERLDYGYTF. The CDR3 coding sequence is TGTGCCAGCATGGAACGCCTGGACTATGGCTACACCTTC. Full variable domain (outside the CDR3, taken from reference TRBV2 and TRBJ1-2): EPEVTQTPSHQVTQMGQEVILRCVPISNHLYFYWYRQILGQKVEFLVSFYNNEISEKSEIFDDQFSVERPDGSNFTLKIRSTKLEDSAMYFCASMERLDYGYTFGSGTRLTVV.